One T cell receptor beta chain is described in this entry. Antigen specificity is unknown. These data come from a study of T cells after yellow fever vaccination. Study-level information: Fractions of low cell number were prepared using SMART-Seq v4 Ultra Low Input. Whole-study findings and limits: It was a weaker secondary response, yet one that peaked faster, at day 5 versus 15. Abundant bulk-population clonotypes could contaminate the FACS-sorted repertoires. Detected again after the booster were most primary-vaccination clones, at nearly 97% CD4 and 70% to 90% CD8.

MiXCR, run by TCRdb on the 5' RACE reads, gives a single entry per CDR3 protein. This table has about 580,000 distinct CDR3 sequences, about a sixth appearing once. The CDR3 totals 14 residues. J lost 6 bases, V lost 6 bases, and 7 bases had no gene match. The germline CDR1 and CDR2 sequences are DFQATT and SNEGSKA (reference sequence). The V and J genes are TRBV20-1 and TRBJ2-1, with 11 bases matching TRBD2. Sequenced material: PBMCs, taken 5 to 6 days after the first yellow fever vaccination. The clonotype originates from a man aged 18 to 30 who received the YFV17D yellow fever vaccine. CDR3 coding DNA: TGCAGTGCGGCTTTAGCGGGGGGGCGCAATGAGCAGTTCTTC. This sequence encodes CSAALAGGRNEQFF.